A single sample is the source of the 4 T cell receptor beta chains below, sequenced in a study of T cell changes during pregnancy in multiple sclerosis. Clones were read by immunoSEQ multiplex PCR, and TCRdb kept only the in-frame ones, dropping some. The table records about 69,000 clones, about 91% of them present only once. Material: CD4+ T cells from peripheral blood mononuclear cells, obtained in the third trimester of pregnancy. Every receptor here comes from a female donor in good health, enrolled as a control in a pregnancy study.

The CDR3 coding sequence is TGTGCCAGCAGTTACTCCCCGGGAAACACCATATATTTT. Its translation: CASSYSPGNTIYF. This chain uses TRBV6-5 with TRBJ1-3; D gene unclear. There are 13 residues in the CDR3. The ends were cut back, 0 bases at V and 4 bases at J, with 4 bases in the middle. The germline V gene has CDR1 MNHEY and CDR2 SVGAGI.

The count of this clone is one. This chain uses TRBV4-3 with TRBJ2-1; 16 nucleotides agree with TRBD2. From germline, CDR1 is LGHNA and CDR2 YSLEER. The CDR3 runs to 16 residues. Losses at the gene ends were 4 bases for V and 9 bases for J; bases not matched to a gene: 6. This chain's CDR3 is CASSRGTSGGVFEQFF. The CDR3, as DNA: TGCGCCAGCAGCCGAGGGACTAGCGGGGGGGTTTTTGAGCAGTTCTTC.

This sequence joins TRBV7-2 and TRBJ1-5, with TRBD1 identical over 7 bases. The CDR3 is 15 residues long. The V gene's germline CDR1 is SGHTA and CDR2 FQGNSA. V trimming: 5 bases; J trimming: 6 bases; junction bases outside the gene matches: 10. For the CDR3, the DNA is TGTGCCAGCAGCGCCTCCGGGACAGCCCCTCAGCCCCAGCATTTT. Protein product: CASSASGTAPQPQHF.

The V and J genes are TRBV13 and TRBJ2-3; 10 bases are a match to TRBD2. The ends lost 4 bases at V and 2 bases at J; junction bases unmatched: 6. The CDR3 covers 16 residues. From germline, CDR1 is PRHDT and CDR2 FYEKMQ (reference sequence). CDR3 region: CASSSATSGYTDTQYF. The DNA for the CDR3 is TGTGCCAGCAGCTCCGCGACTAGCGGGTACACAGATACGCAGTATTTT.